Listed here are 18 T cell receptor beta chains from one sample, sequenced in a study of blood T cell repertoires in COVID-19 (dated by TCRdb to 2019 to 2021). The library relied on the immunoSEQ multiplex PCR assay. Imported from immuneACCESS, the table was reduced by TCRdb to in-frame sequences with V and J called. These copies leave out some clones; in studies compared against another copy, an unresolved V gene accounts for under half, and the cause of the remainder is not known. The sample has roughly 130,000 clones on record, 84% of them singletons. The ten largest make up 12% of the sample. The sequenced material came from peripheral blood. The receptors derive from a woman between 25 and 40 years old who had recovered from COVID-19.

This chain links TRBV19 with TRBJ2-2; maybe TRBD1 (6 bases). The germline V gene has CDR1 LNHDA and CDR2 SQIVND (reference sequence). Trimming shortened V by 6 bases and J by 4 bases, and 12 bases separated the two germline ends. The CDR3 is 14 residues long. CDR3 DNA sequence: TGTGCCAGTAGAAGTGGACAGTCCACCGGGGAGCTGTTTTTT. It encodes CASRSGQSTGELFF.

The V call is TRBV3-1 (or the pseudogene TRBV3-2), the J call TRBJ1-1; no clear D gene. This CDR3 is built from 15 residues. V was cut by 2 bases and J by 7 bases, with 17 bases left in between. In germline, CDR1 is LGHDT, CDR2 YNNKEL (reference sequence). The CDR3: CASSQLDAGGREAFF. In DNA, the CDR3 is TGTGCCAGCAGCCAACTTGACGCCGGAGGGCGTGAAGCTTTCTTT.

The chain recombines TRBV5-5 with TRBJ2-7; 7 bases are a match to TRBD1. Trimming cost V 0 bases and J 2 bases; bases outside gene matches: 2. The CDR3 spans 14 residues. Germline CDR1 reads SGHKS; CDR2 reads YYEKEE (reference sequence). The CDR3 loop is CASSLVGQAYEQYF. The CDR3 DNA sequence: TGTGCCAGCAGCTTGGTCGGACAGGCCTACGAGCAGTACTTC.

This clone appeared a few times. This rearrangement joins TRBV19 to TRBJ1-2, with D perhaps matching TRBD1 (6 bases). The germline CDR1 and CDR2 sequences are LNHDA and SQIVND (reference sequence). Trimming removed 6 bases at V and 3 bases at J, with 11 bases between. The length of the CDR3 is 13 residues. DNA of the CDR3: TGTGCCAGTAGCCTCAGGGGAGACTATGGCTACACCTTC. Translating gives CASSLRGDYGYTF.

V and J are TRBV3-1 (or the pseudogene TRBV3-2) and TRBJ1-2; maybe TRBD1 (5 bases). Trimming cost V 0 bases and J 2 bases, with 10 bases left between them. Germline-derived CDR1 and CDR2 are LGHDT and YNNKEL (reference sequence). The CDR3 spans 15 residues. The CDR3 nucleotides are TGTGCCAGCAGCCAAGATGAGCGGGGCAACTATGGCTACACCTTC. Encoded protein: CASSQDERGNYGYTF.

This clone was seen once. The chain carries TRBV7-6 and TRBJ2-3, with D perhaps TRBD2 (6 bases). Trimming cost V 8 bases and J 0 bases, with 12 bases left between them. Germline V CDR1 and CDR2: SGHVS, FNYEAQ. This CDR3 comprises 14 residues. The CDR3 loop reads CASGAGQSTDTQYF. CDR3 sequence (DNA): TGTGCCAGCGGGGCGGGGCAGAGCACAGATACGCAGTATTTT.

The chain uses TRBV27 and TRBJ1-5, with D unresolved. The CDR3 is 12 residues long. Per germline, CDR1 MNHEY and CDR2 SMNVEV (reference sequence). V was pared by 5 bases and J by 5 bases, with 7 bases between. CDR3 protein: CASSERYQPQHF. CDR3 nucleotides: TGTGCCAGCAGTGAGAGATATCAGCCCCAGCATTTT.

The CDR3 loop is CAISEGTGVGNEQFF. The CDR3 nucleotides are TGTGCCATCAGTGAAGGGACGGGGGTCGGGAATGAGCAGTTCTTC. The chain joins TRBV10-3 to TRBJ2-1; possible D gene TRBD2, 6 bases. The germline V gene has CDR1 ENHRY and CDR2 SYGVKD. The CDR3 runs 15 residues. Trimming pared 3 bases from V and 7 bases from J, leaving 16 bases between.

This chain connects TRBV9 to TRBJ2-7; 7 bases agree with TRBD2. V shed 3 bases and J 2 bases; nucleotides not matched to a gene: 8. The CDR3 covers 15 residues. Germline CDR1 SGDLS, CDR2 YYNGEE. The CDR3 bases are TGTGCCAGCAGCGCGGGGGGAGAGCTACCCTACGAGCAGTACTTC. Its protein product is CASSAGGELPYEQYF.

This clone was counted a few times. The CDR3 coding sequence is TGCAGTGCGGGCAGCTACGAGCAGTACTTC. It translates to CSAGSYEQYF. The chain carries TRBV20-1 and TRBJ2-7, with D hard to call. Trimming left V 6 bases short and J 3 bases short, with 6 bases between. The germline V gene has CDR1 DFQATT and CDR2 SNEGSKA (reference sequence). This CDR3 comprises 10 residues.

In this sample, this clone turned up once. This chain links TRBV9 with TRBJ2-1; 12 nucleotides align to TRBD2. Germline V CDR1 and CDR2: SGDLS, YYNGEE. The CDR3 extends over 15 amino acids. Unmatched junction bases numbered 3, after V lost 1 base and J lost 7 bases. CDR3 in DNA: TGTGCCAGCAGCGTAACTAGCGGGGGGCGAAATGAGCAGTTCTTC. Its translation is CASSVTSGGRNEQFF.

The chain carries TRBV10-2 and TRBJ2-5; the D gene is possibly TRBD2 (6 bases). CDR3 length: 13 residues. The germline CDR1 and CDR2 sequences are WSHSY and SAAADI. With 5 bases removed from V and 2 bases from J, the gap between germline ends came to 9 bases. CDR3 amino acids: CASSPRGQETQYF. The CDR3 nucleotides read TGCGCCAGCAGTCCCCGGGGGCAAGAGACCCAGTACTTC.

The table lists this clone with a few counts. The chain combines TRBV4-1 with TRBJ2-7; D perhaps matches TRBD2 (5 bases). CDR1 MGHRA and CDR2 YSYEKL come from the germline V gene. CDR3 length: 14 residues. Trimming removed 4 bases from V and 0 bases from J, with 10 bases in between. The CDR3 region has the DNA TGCGCCAGCAGCCCAGACGACTACTCCTACGAGCAGTACTTC. Amino acid sequence: CASSPDDYSYEQYF.

This chain joins TRBV9 and TRBJ2-1; 11 positions match TRBD2. The CDR3 is made up of 18 amino acids. CDR1 is SGDLS and CDR2 is YYNGEE in the germline V gene. After removal of 2 bases from V and 0 bases from J, the junction contained 7 bases not matched to a gene. CDR3 residues: CASSVTSGGMSSYNEQFF. CDR3 bases: TGTGCCAGCAGCGTCACTAGCGGGGGTATGAGCTCCTACAATGAGCAGTTCTTC. The whole variable domain, filled in from reference TRBV9 and TRBJ2-1, reads DSGVTQTPKHLITATGQRVTLRCSPRSGDLSVYWYQQSLDQGLQFLIQYYNGEERAKGNILERFSAQQFPDLHSELNLSSLELGDSALYFCASSVTSGGMSSYNEQFFGPGTRLTVL.

This clone occurred once. The rearrangement joins TRBV30 to TRBJ1-6, with D possibly TRBD1 on 5 matching bases. Trimming removed 7 bases from V and 7 bases from J, with 17 bases in between. Germline CDR1 and CDR2: GTSNPN and SVGIG (reference sequence). This CDR3 region has 14 residues. CDR3: CASRGFGGNSPLHF. CDR3 DNA: TGTGCCTCGCGGGGGTTCGGGGGAAATTCACCCCTCCACTTT.

The V and J genes are TRBV9 and TRBJ2-2; the match to TRBD2 covers 13 bases. V lost 4 bases and J lost 8; bases outside the gene matches: 8. CDR1 is SGDLS and CDR2 is YYNGEE in the germline V gene. CDR3 length: 16 residues. The CDR3 DNA is TGTGCCAGCAGCCCCAGGACTAGCGGGAGATCTGGGGAGCTGTTTTTT. Translated, it gives CASSPRTSGRSGELFF.

This clone was counted many times. The V and J genes are TRBV5-1 and TRBJ2-7, with unresolved D. V gave up 0 bases and J gave up 4 bases, with 14 bases separating them. Germline values: CDR1 SGHRS, CDR2 YFSETQ. The CDR3 spans 15 residues. The CDR3, as DNA: TGCGCCAGCAGCTTGGCGTCCTCTACTTTTTACGAGCAGTACTTC. It encodes CASSLASSTFYEQYF.

V usage is TRBV27 and J usage is TRBJ2-3; TRBD2 is a possible D gene (7 bases). The CDR3 consists of 17 residues. V shed 5 bases and J shed 7 bases, with 25 bases lying between them. Germline V lookup: CDR1 MNHEY, CDR2 SMNVEV (reference sequence). In nucleotides, the CDR3 is TGTGCCAGCAGTGATCCTAGGGGGGAGGGGTCACTGAATACGCAGTATTTT. Residues: CASSDPRGEGSLNTQYF.